This T cell receptor (beta chain) was sequenced in a study of cytotoxic CD8 clonotypes in ibrutinib-treated CLL. The CDR3 length is 14 residues. Trimming took 0 bases from V and 4 from J; bases not matched to a gene: 1. The germline V gene has CDR1 SGHNT and CDR2 YYREEE (reference sequence). The table came from immunoSEQ multiplex PCR; TCRdb's copy has only in-frame clones and leaves some out. The table records almost 250,000 clones, 70% of them present only once. This chain uses TRBV5-4 with TRBJ2-7; TRBD1 matches at 10 bases. The sequence was obtained from a human donor with chronic lymphocytic leukemia. The source was PBMCs, collected after 24 months of ibrutinib treatment. The CDR3 bases are TGTGCCAGCAGCTTGGGACAGGGGGCTTACGAGCAGTACTTC. It is translated as CASSLGQGAYEQYF.